The 15 T cell receptor beta chains given below trace back to one sample, sequenced in a study of T cell clusters in autoimmune cytopenias (dated by TCRdb to the late 2010s). Per sample, approximately 230 ng of peripheral blood genomic DNA, approximately 41,000 genome equivalents, was used for TRB amplification. TCRdb shows the sequencer as Illumina MiSeq. TRB rearrangements were amplified by multiplex PCR following a touch-down protocol, with the TRB-A and TRB-B primer pools mixed in one tube. Based on TCRdb reprocessing of the reads, there is one entry per CDR3 protein sequence, and DNA is missing. The sample table includes a few thousand distinct CDR3 sequences. The ten most abundant clones make up under 20% of the sample. The sequenced material came from peripheral blood. The receptors here all came from a human donor with an autoimmune cytopenia or autoimmune hepatitis (not recorded which).

V is TRBV20-1 and J is TRBJ1-1; the TCRdb D gene call, TRBD1, has no DNA to confirm it. The germline gives CDR1 DFQATT, CDR2 SNEGSKA (reference sequence). CDR3 length equals 11 residues. CDR3 sequence reads: CSAEQGTEAFF.

V gene TRBV6-6 combines with J gene TRBJ2-7; TCRdb outputs TRBD1, but without DNA this stays unchecked. The CDR3 is 14 amino acids. Per the germline V gene, CDR1 is MNHNY and CDR2 is SVGAGI (reference sequence). CDR3 loop: CASSSRDGVYEQYF.

In terms of frequency, this clonotype is medium-sized. The chain combines TRBV30 with TRBJ1-5; checking the TCRdb D call of TRBD1 is not possible without DNA. This CDR3 is built from 18 residues. The germline V gene has CDR1 GTSNPN and CDR2 SVGIG (reference sequence). CDR3: CAWSFPSSFGTENQPQHF.

The chain is built from TRBV19 and TRBJ1-2; TCRdb outputs TRBD1, but without DNA this stays unchecked. Germline-derived CDR1 and CDR2 are LNHDA and SQIVND (reference sequence). This CDR3 spans 15 amino acids. CDR3 sequence: CASNAGQGVNYGYTF. The full variable domain, with the rest looked up from reference TRBV19 and TRBJ1-2, is DGGITQSPKYLFRKEGQNVTLSCEQNLNHDAMYWYRQDPGQGLRLIYYSQIVNDFQKGDIAEGYSVSREKKESFPLTVTSAQKNPTAFYLCASNAGQGVNYGYTFGSGTRLTVV.

The chain joins TRBV20-1 to TRBJ2-7; TCRdb's assignment of TRBD1 cannot be checked, as there is no DNA. Germline V gene sequence: CDR1 DFQATT, CDR2 SNEGSKA (reference sequence). This CDR3 region has 16 residues. CDR3 sequence reads: CSASGEGRILYYEQYF.

This chain links TRBV12-3 or TRBV12-4 with TRBJ2-7; TCRdb lists TRBD2, though no DNA is available to test this call. CDR3 length: 15 amino acids. The CDR3 sequence is CASRRPSGRENEQYF.

The V and J genes are TRBV5-5 and TRBJ1-1; TCRdb's D call of TRBD1 is untestable without DNA. There are 15 residues in the CDR3. The germline gives CDR1 SGHKS, CDR2 YYEKEE (reference sequence). The CDR3 sequence: CASSLGGTGDTEAFF.

Considering frequency, this clonotype is medium-sized. CDR3 region: CASSLGTHNEQFF. The chain is built from TRBV11-3 and TRBJ2-1. CDR1 is SGHNT, CDR2 YENEEA, per germline. The length of the CDR3 is 13 residues.

The V gene is TRBV27, the J gene TRBJ2-5; TCRdb picks TRBD1, but there is no DNA to check that call. CDR3 length equals 14 residues. Per the germline V gene, CDR1 is MNHEY and CDR2 is SMNVEV (reference sequence). The CDR3 sequence: CASSPHGEQETQYF.

This clonotype counts as medium-sized (0.01 to 0.1%) by frequency. The CDR3 is CATSSSPGPGANVLTF. This chain uses TRBV15 with TRBJ2-6. This CDR3 has 16 residues. Per germline, CDR1 LNHNV and CDR2 YYDKDF (reference sequence).

The chain combines TRBV6-5 with TRBJ2-1; TCRdb gives TRBD2 as the D gene, but with no DNA this cannot be confirmed. This CDR3 region has 18 residues. Germline V gene lookup returns CDR1 MNHEY and CDR2 SVGAGI. The CDR3 loop reads CASSPIGLAGGQTNEQFF.

This clonotype ranks as medium-sized in terms of frequency. The rearrangement links TRBV11-3 to TRBJ1-2; as DNA is missing, the TRBD1 call by TCRdb cannot be tested. The germline V gene has CDR1 SGHNT and CDR2 YENEEA. The CDR3 has 13 amino acids. The CDR3: CASTREALDGYTF.

The gene calls are TRBV18 and TRBJ1-5. This CDR3 spans 17 amino acids. Germline V gene sequence: CDR1 KGHSH, CDR2 LQKENI. CDR3 loop: CASSQLPRVGGNQPQHF.

V gene TRBV6-1 combines with J gene TRBJ2-1; the D call from TCRdb, TRBD2, cannot be confirmed without DNA. Germline loops: CDR1 MNHNS, CDR2 SASEGT. The CDR3 runs to 13 residues. The CDR3 sequence is CASSYSSWEGQFF.

This clonotype is identified as medium-sized from frequency. This chain joins TRBV6-5 and TRBJ1-4; TCRdb picks TRBD1, but there is no DNA to check that call. Germline lookup yields CDR1 MNHEY and CDR2 SVGAGI. CDR3 length: 14 amino acids. The CDR3 here is CASSPWGINEKLFF.